Each of the 12 T cell receptor beta chains below was sequenced from the same sample in a study of tumor-infiltrating lymphocytes in primary liver carcinoma. Production of TCR beta cDNA used around 500 ng total RNA together with a constant-region primer. What produced the TCR beta libraries was three nested multiplex PCR rounds using slightly modified ARM-PCR. Primers for the first two PCR rounds were TRBV1-TRBV30 forward primers and a C-beta reverse primer (about 9 cycles per round). TCRdb re-called the multiplex PCR reads through MiXCR, storing one row per CDR3 protein. The table has around 26,000 distinct CDR3 sequences, roughly four fifths seen once. Each 20-30 mg portion of unsorted bulk tissue served as the source for co-extraction of RNA and DNA. Material for sequencing was liver tumor tissue from sampling region 3. The subset: tumor region T3, left-lateral pole. The receptors come from a man in his forties or fifties with primary liver carcinoma and hepatitis B virus infection.

Comments on this clonotype: At one end, the junction sequence differs from germline, possibly due to a read error. The chain couples TRBV6-5 to TRBJ2-7; 8 nucleotides match TRBD1. Germline CDR1 MNHEY, CDR2 SVGAGI. The CDR3 extends over 16 amino acids. The CDR3 coding sequence is TGTGCCAGCAGTTACATGTTGGGACAGGACAGCTACGAGCAGTACTTT. Translated, it gives CASSYMLGQDSYEQYF.

To note about this clonotype: The junction departs from the called germline gene at one end, perhaps through a read error. This chain uses TRBV29-1 with TRBJ2-1; D is unresolved. The germline V gene has CDR1 SQVTM and CDR2 ANQGSEA. This CDR3 comprises 10 residues. Here the CDR3 reads CSVYRNEQLF. CDR3 DNA sequence: TGCAGCGTTTACCGCAATGAGCAGTTATTT.

The V gene is TRBV28, the J gene TRBJ2-3; D gene unclear. The CDR3 covers 15 residues. V lost 11 bases, J lost 3 bases, and 21 bases lay in between. Germline V gene sequence: CDR1 MDHEN, CDR2 SYDVKM. The CDR3 DNA reads TGTGCCGTCAGTTTGCCGACGGAGTTAACAGATACGCAGTATTTT. Its translation: CAVSLPTELTDTQYF.

This sequence joins TRBV6-1 and TRBJ1-2, with no clear D. This CDR3 is 12 amino acids long. Trimming stripped 7 bases from V and 6 bases from J, with 12 bases between. Germline values: CDR1 MNHNS, CDR2 SASEGT. CDR3 coding DNA: TGTGCCAGCAATCCGACATGGGATGGCTACACCTTC. Translating gives CASNPTWDGYTF.

Of note for this clonotype: Germline and junction disagree at one end, which may indicate a read error. The chain carries TRBV2 and TRBJ2-3, with 8 bases aligning to TRBD2. The CDR3 is made up of 14 amino acids. Germline lookup yields CDR1 SNHLY and CDR2 FYNNEI. The CDR3 is CASCVSTSADMQYF. The CDR3 DNA sequence: TGTGCCAGCTGTGTATCGACTAGCGCAGATATGCAGTATTTT.

Concerning this clonotype: The junction shows a germline mismatch at one end, possibly a read error. The V gene is TRBV4-1, the J gene TRBJ2-7; TRBD2 agrees at 7 bases. Germline CDR1 and CDR2: MGHRA and YSYEKL. The CDR3 length is 16 residues. The CDR3 reads CASSQSLAEPLYKQYF. Here the CDR3 DNA reads TGCGCCAGCAGTCAATCCCTAGCGGAGCCACTTTACAAGCAGTATTTC.

This clonotype was observed a single time. Because it lacks the conserved phenylalanine or tryptophan at the end, this CDR3 is likely a read error. J is TRBJ2-5 and V is TRBV11-1; either TRBD1 or TRBD2 may supply D (6 bases each). The CDR3 runs to 14 residues. Looked up from germline, CDR1 is SGHAT and CDR2 is FQDESV (reference sequence). For the CDR3, the DNA is TGTGTCAGCGGCTTTAACCGGGGGCAGGAGACCCAGTACTCC. Translated, it gives CVSGFNRGQETQYS.

In regard to this clonotype: At one of its ends the junction is not consistent with the germline gene, which may arise from a read error. This chain connects TRBV4-1 to TRBJ2-3, with 7 bases that match TRBD1. CDR3 size: 16 residues. CDR1 and CDR2 (germline): MGHRA, YSYEKL. In DNA form, the CDR3 reads TGCGTCAGCAGCCAAGACGGGACAGTTAGCACAAATACGCAGTATTTT. It encodes CVSSQDGTVSTNTQYF.

Comments on this clonotype: A read error is likely, as this CDR3 ends without the conserved phenylalanine or tryptophan. The rearrangement uses TRBV10-3 and TRBJ1-5; D is uncertain. From germline, CDR1 is ENHRY and CDR2 SYGVKD. The length of the CDR3 is 14 residues. CDR3 nucleotide sequence: TGTGCCATCAATGAGTATGAGGGCGATCGGCCCCAGCATTAT. The encoded protein is CAINEYEGDRPQHY.

For this clonotype: At one end the junction does not follow the germline gene, possibly because of a read error. The chain has TRBV4-2 and TRBJ2-7, with 16 bases that match TRBD2. This CDR3 is 18 amino acids long. Germline V CDR1 and CDR2: LGHNA, YNFKEQ. Here the CDR3 reads CASSGKPGLAGGSHEEYF. The CDR3 DNA follows: TGTGCTAGCAGTGGAAAACCGGGACTAGCGGGAGGGTCACACGAGGAGTACTTC.

The table lists this clonotype with a few counts. A read error may produce the germline difference seen at one junction end. As DNA, the CDR3 is TGTGCCGGTCGGAGCTCCTATAATTCACTCCTCCACTTT. This translates into CAGRSSYNSLLHF. The chain joins TRBV6-6 to TRBJ1-6; D is unresolved. The CDR3 loop spans 13 amino acids. Per germline, CDR1 MNHNY and CDR2 SVGAGI (reference sequence).

The genes are TRBV20-1 and TRBJ2-3; D is possibly TRBD2 (6 bases). V dropped 1 base and J dropped 0 bases, with 14 bases sitting between them. CDR1 is DFQATT, CDR2 SNEGSKA, per germline (reference sequence). This CDR3 is built from 16 residues. The CDR3 sequence: CSARVSASVSTDTQYF. The CDR3, as DNA: TGCAGTGCTAGAGTCAGTGCTAGCGTGAGCACAGATACGCAGTATTTT.